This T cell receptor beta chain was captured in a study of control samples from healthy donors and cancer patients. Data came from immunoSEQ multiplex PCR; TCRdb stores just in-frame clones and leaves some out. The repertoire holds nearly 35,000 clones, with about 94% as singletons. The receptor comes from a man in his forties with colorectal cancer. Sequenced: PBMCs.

The CDR3 sequence: CASSYGMGGEGYTF. The CDR3 nucleotides are TGTGCCAGCAGTTACGGGATGGGGGGGGAGGGCTACACCTTC. The chain has TRBV6-5 and TRBJ1-2; D may be TRBD1 (5 bases). The V gene lost 2 bases and the J gene lost 8 bases, with 15 bases spanning the gap. Germline V gives CDR1 MNHEY, CDR2 SVGAGI. CDR3 length: 14 residues.